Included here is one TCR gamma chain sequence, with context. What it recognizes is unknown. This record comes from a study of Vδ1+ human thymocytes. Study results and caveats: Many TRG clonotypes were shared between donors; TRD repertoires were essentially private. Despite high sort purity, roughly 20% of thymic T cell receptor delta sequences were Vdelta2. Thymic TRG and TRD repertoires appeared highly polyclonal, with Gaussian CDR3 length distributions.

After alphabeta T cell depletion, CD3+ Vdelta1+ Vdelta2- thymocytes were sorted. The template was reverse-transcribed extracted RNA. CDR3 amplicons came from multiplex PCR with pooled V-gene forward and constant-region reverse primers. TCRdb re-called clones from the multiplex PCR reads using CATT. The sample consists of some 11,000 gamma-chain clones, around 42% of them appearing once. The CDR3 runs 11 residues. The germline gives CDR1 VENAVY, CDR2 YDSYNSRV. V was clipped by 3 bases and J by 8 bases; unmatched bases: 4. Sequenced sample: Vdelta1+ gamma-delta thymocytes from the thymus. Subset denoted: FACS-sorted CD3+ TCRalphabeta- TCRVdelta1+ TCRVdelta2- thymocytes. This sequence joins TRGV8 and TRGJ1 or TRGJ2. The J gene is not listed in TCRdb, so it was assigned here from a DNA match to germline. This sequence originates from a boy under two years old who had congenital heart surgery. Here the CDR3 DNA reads TGTGCCACCTGGGATCCGGATAAGAAACTCTTT. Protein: CATWDPDKKLF.